The text below deals with one T cell receptor beta chain. This record comes from a study of cytomegalovirus exposure and HLA in healthy donors. Only in-frame clones appear in the TCRdb table, and some are missing; sequencing was by immunoSEQ multiplex PCR. In the table there are about 200,000 clones, around four fifths of which are singletons. The V gene end was trimmed by 6 bases and the J gene end by 0 bases; junction bases not matched to a gene: 8. The CDR3 is 15 residues long. Germline V gene data show CDR1 as KGHSH and CDR2 as LQKENI. Sequenced: PBMCs. The V and J genes are TRBV18 and TRBJ2-7, with TRBD2 matching over 7 bases. The sequence was collected from a woman between 18 and 29 years old in good health and CMV-seronegative. Here the CDR3 DNA reads TGTGCCAGCTCCCCCGGGGGAGGGGACTCCTACGAGCAGTACTTC. Translating gives CASSPGGGDSYEQYF.